These 8 T cell receptor beta chains were all obtained from the same sample, sequenced in a study of T cells in Graves' hyperthyroidism and ophthalmopathy. RNA transcripts provided the source from which TCR beta CDR3 regions were amplified. The primer set for the first-round RT-PCR of the TCR CDR3 was HTBI. TCRdb recomputed calls from the multiplex PCR reads with MiXCR, one row per CDR3 protein. The table shows about 840,000 distinct CDR3 sequences, with approximately 40% occurring only once. Sequenced: blood. The origin of the receptors is a young man with Graves' hyperthyroidism.

This clonotype was counted at least ten times. This chain uses TRBV20-1 with TRBJ1-1; weak D call: TRBD1 (6 bases). The CDR3 runs 14 residues. CDR1 DFQATT and CDR2 SNEGSKA come from the germline V gene (reference sequence). The V gene lost 3 bases and the J gene lost 1 base, with 12 bases spanning the gap. CDR3 sequence reads: CSASRRQANTEAFF. CDR3 coding DNA: TGCAGTGCTAGCCGACGACAGGCGAACACTGAAGCTTTCTTT.

This clonotype was seen ten or more times. The CDR3 sequence is CASSPTVATEAFF. In DNA, the CDR3 is TGCGCCAGCAGCCCGACAGTTGCCACTGAAGCTTTCTTT. This chain joins TRBV5-1 and TRBJ1-1; the D gene is possibly TRBD1 (5 bases). V shed 4 bases and J shed 4 bases, with 11 bases lying between them. This CDR3 region has 13 residues. CDR1 and CDR2 from the germline V gene are SGHRS and YFSETQ.

The rearrangement links TRBV5-6 to TRBJ1-1; a weak D match, TRBD1 (6 bases). The germline gives CDR1 SGHDT, CDR2 YYEEEE. The length of the CDR3 is 13 residues. Trimming shortened V by 2 bases and J by 6 bases, and 11 bases separated the two germline ends. The CDR3 DNA reads TGTGCCAGCAGCTTTTCTAGGACAGCTGAAGCTTTCTTT. Its protein product is CASSFSRTAEAFF. Complete variable domain (other parts from reference TRBV5-6 and TRBJ1-1): DAGVTQSPTHLIKTRGQQVTLRCSPKSGHDTVSWYQQALGQGPQFIFQYYEEEERQRGNFPDRFSGHQFPNYSSELNVNALLLGDSALYLCASSFSRTAEAFFGQGTRLTVV.

The CDR3: CATTGNNSPLHF. CDR3 in DNA: TGTGCCACCACAGGGAATAATTCACCCCTCCACTTT. V gene TRBV15 combines with J gene TRBJ1-6; TRBD1 is a possible D gene (5 bases). With 7 bases removed from V and 5 bases from J, the gap between germline ends came to 6 bases. CDR3 length equals 12 residues. Germline values: CDR1 LNHNV, CDR2 YYDKDF (reference sequence).

Concerning this clonotype: Germline and junction disagree at one end, which may indicate a read error. The V and J genes are TRBV12-3 or TRBV12-4 and TRBJ1-3; the D is unclear. This CDR3 contains 13 residues. CDR3 DNA: TGTGCCAGCAGTTTTTACTCTGGAACCACCATATATTTT. Translated, it gives CASSFYSGTTIYF.

CDR3 sequence (DNA): TGTGCCAGCAGTTCGAACCTCGGGACTAGCTCTGAAGAGACCCAGTACTTC. This encodes CASSSNLGTSSEETQYF. The chain links TRBV12-3 or TRBV12-4 to TRBJ2-5; 9 bases are a match to TRBD2. V was clipped by 4 bases and J by 3 bases; unmatched bases: 12. The CDR3 extends over 17 amino acids.

The chain has TRBV2 and TRBJ2-6; D may correspond to TRBD1 or TRBD2 (5 bases each). The germline CDR1 and CDR2 sequences are SNHLY and FYNNEI. This CDR3 has 15 residues. V shed 8 bases and J shed 3 bases, with 14 bases lying between them. CDR3 nucleotides: TGTGCCAGCGAAAGTGGGGGATATGGGGCCAACGTCCTGACTTTC. This sequence encodes CASESGGYGANVLTF.

The count of this clonotype is one. A much larger clone is a single base away; this may be a read error. The V gene is TRBV19, the J gene TRBJ1-5, with D hard to call. Germline V gene data show CDR1 as LNHDA and CDR2 as SQIVND (reference sequence). The CDR3 spans 13 residues. Between the trimmed V and J ends, which lost 1 base and 7 bases, there was a span of 8 bases. CDR3 DNA sequence: TGTGCCAGTAGTATAGTGGCAAGGCAGCCCCAGCATTTT. Translation gives CASSIVARQPQHF.